The 22 T cell receptor beta chains reported below all come from one sample, sequenced in a study of T cells after yellow fever vaccination. Via MiXCR, TCRdb re-called the 5' RACE reads, giving one row per CDR3 protein. The sample includes about 320,000 distinct CDR3 sequences, roughly a tenth seen only once; the top ten take roughly 3%. Sequencing used CD4+ T cells sorted from PBMCs, obtained 45 days after the yellow fever booster vaccination. The origin of the receptors is a man younger than 35 who received the YFV17D yellow fever vaccine.

This clonotype was detected a few times. The gene calls are TRBV9 and TRBJ2-2; no definite D call. The CDR3 covers 12 residues. Germline values: CDR1 SGDLS, CDR2 YYNGEE. The ends were cut back, 3 bases at V and 7 bases at J, with 7 bases in the middle. The CDR3 DNA reads as TGTGCCAGCAGCGCCCTAGGCGGGGAGCTGTTTTTT. Translated, it gives CASSALGGELFF.

This clonotype was counted a few times. The genes are TRBV27 and TRBJ2-3; TRBD2 matches at 11 bases. The V and J ends lost 5 bases and 5 bases, in that order; junction bases with no gene match: 3. The CDR3 sequence is 14 residues long. CDR1 is MNHEY and CDR2 is SMNVEV in the germline V gene (reference sequence). As DNA, the CDR3 is TGTGCCAGCAGTAGACTAGCGGGGCGAGATACGCAGTATTTT. Protein product: CASSRLAGRDTQYF.

This clonotype was detected only a few times. This chain connects TRBV27 to TRBJ1-5; D might be TRBD1 (5 bases). There are 16 residues in the CDR3. In germline, CDR1 is MNHEY, CDR2 SMNVEV (reference sequence). Between the trimmed V and J ends, which lost 3 bases and 1 base, there was a span of 13 bases. The DNA for the CDR3 is TGTGCCAGCAGTTTCCTCGCCAGGGAGAGCAATCAGCCCCAGCATTTT. Translation: CASSFLARESNQPQHF.

The chain combines TRBV7-9 with TRBJ2-5; tentative D call: TRBD2 (6 bases). V lost 0 bases to trimming and J lost 8 bases, with 10 bases between them. Germline assignment: CDR1 SEHNR and CDR2 FQNEAQ (reference sequence). The CDR3 runs to 13 residues. Written as DNA, the CDR3 is TGTGCCAGCAGCTTAGCGCCCGGGAGAACCCAGTACTTC. Translated: CASSLAPGRTQYF. Complete variable domain (other parts from reference TRBV7-9 and TRBJ2-5): DTGVSQNPRHKITKRGQNVTFRCDPISEHNRLYWYRQTLGQGPEFLTYFQNEAQLEKSRLLSDRFSAERPKGSFSTLEIQRTEQGDSAMYLCASSLAPGRTQYFGPGTRLLVL.

CDR3 amino acids: CASSYSRAGATPKNIQYF. The CDR3 DNA follows: TGTGCCAGCAGTTACTCGAGGGCGGGGGCGACGCCCAAAAACATTCAGTACTTC. This sequence joins TRBV6-5 and TRBJ2-4, with D possibly being TRBD2 (7 bases). CDR1 MNHEY and CDR2 SVGAGI come from the germline V gene. The ends were cut back, 0 bases at V and 2 bases at J, with 17 bases in the middle. The CDR3 runs to 18 residues.

The chain has TRBV20-1 and TRBJ1-2; D gene ambiguous. The germline V gene has CDR1 DFQATT and CDR2 SNEGSKA (reference sequence). The CDR3 spans 10 residues. The V gene lost 6 bases and the J gene lost 3 bases, with 5 bases spanning the gap. The chain's CDR3 is CSALDYGYTF. CDR3 nucleotide sequence: TGCAGTGCCCTGGACTATGGCTACACCTTC.

J is TRBJ2-3 and V is TRBV27; D perhaps matches TRBD1 (5 bases). The CDR3 runs 15 residues. With 10 bases removed from V and 5 bases from J, the gap between germline ends came to 22 bases. CDR1 MNHEY and CDR2 SMNVEV come from the germline V gene (reference sequence). The CDR3 sequence is CATLTRVNWGDTQYF. CDR3 DNA sequence: TGTGCCACCCTTACCAGGGTCAATTGGGGAGATACGCAGTATTTT.

This clonotype was counted between two and nine times. J is TRBJ1-5 and V is TRBV12-3 or TRBV12-4, with D possibly TRBD1 on 5 matching bases. V lost 6 bases to trimming and J lost 7 bases, with 22 bases between them. CDR3 length: 16 residues. The CDR3 region has the DNA TGTGCCAGCAGCGGAAACCCGGGACTCCGGGCCCAGCCCCAGCATTTT. Amino acid sequence: CASSGNPGLRAQPQHF.

The chain joins TRBV4-1 to TRBJ2-1; D possibly matches TRBD1 or TRBD2 (6 bases each). The germline CDR1 and CDR2 sequences are MGHRA and YSYEKL. The germline V and J ends were trimmed by 8 bases and 5 bases, with 22 bases remaining between them. The CDR3 consists of 16 residues. Written as DNA, the CDR3 is TGCGCCAGCGGGGGGTCGGGGGCAGACCTAAACAATGAGCAGTTCTTC. Protein: CASGGSGADLNNEQFF.

The sample holds a few counts of this clonotype. This chain connects TRBV6-6 to TRBJ2-3; the match to TRBD1 covers 8 bases. The germline V gene has CDR1 MNHNY and CDR2 SVGAGI (reference sequence). The V and J ends lost 7 bases and 1 base, in that order; junction bases with no gene match: 4. This CDR3 spans 14 amino acids. The CDR3 loop is CASKDRGGTDTQYF. The CDR3 region has the DNA TGTGCCAGCAAAGACAGGGGAGGCACAGATACGCAGTATTTT.

In its sample, this clonotype was seen a few times. The chain combines TRBV6-5 with TRBJ1-6; D gene ambiguous. Germline CDR1 reads MNHEY; CDR2 reads SVGAGI. V gave up 2 bases and J gave up 0 bases, with 11 bases separating them. The CDR3 loop spans 17 amino acids. The CDR3 loop is CASSYSKQSSYNSPLHF. CDR3 coding DNA: TGTGCCAGCAGTTACAGCAAACAGAGCTCCTATAATTCACCCCTCCACTTT.

The table lists this clonotype with a few counts. The rearrangement joins TRBV29-1 to TRBJ2-2; no clear D. The germline gives CDR1 SQVTM, CDR2 ANQGSEA. V lost 4 bases and J 1 base, leaving 7 bases between the germline ends. The CDR3 extends over 13 amino acids. CDR3 bases: TGCAGCGTTGCCCCCGGGAACACCGGGGAGCTGTTTTTT. As protein: CSVAPGNTGELFF.

The V call is TRBV15, the J call TRBJ2-7; no clear D gene. Germline CDR1 and CDR2: LNHNV and YYDKDF (reference sequence). The CDR3 runs to 14 residues. The V end was cut by 0 bases, the J end by 0 bases, with 6 bases between. The CDR3 DNA is TGTGCCACCAGCAGAGATGGCGGCTCCTACGAGCAGTACTTC. Its translation is CATSRDGGSYEQYF.

The chain is built from TRBV4-2 and TRBJ1-2; unclear D gene. Per the germline V gene, CDR1 is LGHNA and CDR2 is YNFKEQ. The CDR3 contains 16 residues. V was shortened by 0 bases and J by 3 bases, with 14 bases between the two germline ends. The CDR3 DNA sequence: TGTGCCAGCAGCCAAGACCCTAGGGCAGACCACTATGGCTACACCTTC. As protein: CASSQDPRADHYGYTF.

This clonotype was observed a few times. The chain uses TRBV25-1 and TRBJ2-6; D is unclear. CDR3 length: 15 amino acids. The V gene's germline CDR1 is MGHDK and CDR2 SYGVNS. V lost 2 bases and J 1 base, leaving 6 bases between the germline ends. The CDR3 region has the DNA TGTGCCAGCAGTGAAGTAGGATCTGGGGCCAACGTCCTGACTTTC. This codes for CASSEVGSGANVLTF.

The rearrangement joins TRBV20-1 to TRBJ2-3, with D unresolved. CDR3 size: 11 residues. Trimming cost V 7 bases and J 1 base, with 6 bases left between them. Per germline, CDR1 DFQATT and CDR2 SNEGSKA (reference sequence). CDR3 region: CSGRRTDTQYF. For the CDR3, the DNA is TGCAGTGGCCGTCGCACAGATACGCAGTATTTT.

The chain links TRBV20-1 to TRBJ1-2, with unresolved D. The CDR3 runs to 13 residues. Between the trimmed V and J ends, which lost 0 bases and 4 bases, there was a span of 9 bases. Germline V gene sequence: CDR1 DFQATT, CDR2 SNEGSKA (reference sequence). The CDR3 sequence is CSARDRRSYGYTF. The CDR3 DNA reads TGCAGTGCTAGAGATCGACGTAGCTATGGCTACACCTTC.

This chain uses TRBV11-2 with TRBJ1-3; maybe TRBD1 (6 bases). Per the germline V gene, CDR1 is SGHAT and CDR2 is FQNNGV. CDR3 length equals 16 residues. V gave up 7 bases and J gave up 2 bases, with 18 bases separating them. CDR3 sequence reads: CASNPPGAFTGNTIYF. The CDR3 nucleotides are TGTGCCAGCAACCCACCGGGGGCGTTCACTGGAAACACCATATATTTT. The full variable domain, its missing parts supplied by reference TRBV11-2 and TRBJ1-3, is EAGVAQSPRYKIIEKRQSVAFWCNPISGHATLYWYQQILGQGPKLLIQFQNNGVVDDSQLPKDRFSAERLKGVDSTLKIQPAKLEDSAVYLCASNPPGAFTGNTIYFGEGSWLTVV.

This clonotype occurred a few times. This chain links TRBV4-2 with TRBJ1-5; D is unresolved. Germline CDR1 and CDR2: LGHNA and YNFKEQ. Deletions cut 5 bases from V and 7 bases from J, with 18 bases between. The CDR3 runs to 15 residues. The CDR3 nucleotides read TGTGCCAGCAGCGAGAGGGCGGCCGCCAACCAGCCCCAGCATTTT. It codes for CASSERAAANQPQHF.

This chain connects TRBV9 to TRBJ1-2, with 11 bases fitting TRBD1. This CDR3 has 16 residues. Trimming took 6 bases from V and 3 from J; bases not matched to a gene: 10. Germline assignment: CDR1 SGDLS and CDR2 YYNGEE. Written as DNA, the CDR3 is TGTGCCAGCACCCCATGGGGACAGGGGGTGGACTATGGCTACACCTTC. This gives the protein CASTPWGQGVDYGYTF. The full variable domain, rest sourced from reference TRBV9 and TRBJ1-2, is DSGVTQTPKHLITATGQRVTLRCSPRSGDLSVYWYQQSLDQGLQFLIQYYNGEERAKGNILERFSAQQFPDLHSELNLSSLELGDSALYFCASTPWGQGVDYGYTFGSGTRLTVV.

This clonotype was recorded a few times. The rearrangement links TRBV4-1 to TRBJ2-2; D may be TRBD2 (5 bases). The CDR3 contains 17 residues. The V gene's germline CDR1 is MGHRA and CDR2 YSYEKL. V was trimmed by 0 bases and J by 0 bases, leaving 11 bases between them. The CDR3 nucleotides are TGCGCCAGCAGCCAAGATTCTGTGGGAGCGAACACCGGGGAGCTGTTTTTT. This gives the protein CASSQDSVGANTGELFF.

This clonotype has only a few counts. The rearrangement uses TRBV6-2 or TRBV6-3 and TRBJ1-5; 7 bases agree with TRBD1. The CDR3 has 14 amino acids. Germline CDR1 reads MNHEY; CDR2 reads SVGEGT. The junction had 7 bases not matched to a gene; V was cut back by 5 bases and J by 6 bases. CDR3 residues: CASSGQARGQPQHF. As DNA, the CDR3 is TGTGCCAGCAGTGGACAGGCCAGGGGTCAGCCCCAGCATTTT.